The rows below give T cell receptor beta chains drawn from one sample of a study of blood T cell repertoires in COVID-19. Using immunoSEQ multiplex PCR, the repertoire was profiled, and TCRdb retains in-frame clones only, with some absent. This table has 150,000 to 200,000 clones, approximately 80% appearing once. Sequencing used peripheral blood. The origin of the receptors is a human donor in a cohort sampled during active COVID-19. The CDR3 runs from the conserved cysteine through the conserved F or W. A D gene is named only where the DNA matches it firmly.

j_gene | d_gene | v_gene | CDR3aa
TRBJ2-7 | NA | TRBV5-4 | CASSSGDRTYEQYF
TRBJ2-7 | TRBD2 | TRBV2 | CASSKSPGGSYEQYF
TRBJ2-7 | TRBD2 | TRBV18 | CASSATSGRPYEQYF
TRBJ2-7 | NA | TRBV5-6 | CASSLAEREYEQYF
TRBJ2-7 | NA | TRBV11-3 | CASSSRLGYEQYF
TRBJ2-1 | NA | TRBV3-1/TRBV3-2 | CASSQAPAYNEQFF
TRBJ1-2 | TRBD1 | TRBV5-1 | CASSPGQGLYYGYTF
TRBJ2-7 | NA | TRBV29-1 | CSARRDSYEQYF
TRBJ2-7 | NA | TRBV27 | CASSSLYEQYF
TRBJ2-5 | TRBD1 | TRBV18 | CASSPPDRFGETQYF
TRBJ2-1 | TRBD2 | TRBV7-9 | CASSPHLAATNEQFF
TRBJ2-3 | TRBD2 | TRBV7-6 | CASSLGAGGPGTDTQYF
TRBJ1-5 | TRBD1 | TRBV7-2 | CASSLVMGQINQPQHF
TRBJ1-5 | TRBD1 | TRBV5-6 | CASSLQMTGDVQPQHF
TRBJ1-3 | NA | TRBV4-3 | CASSHTPEGSGNTIYF
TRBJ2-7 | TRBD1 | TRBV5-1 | CASSPDRTGEQYF
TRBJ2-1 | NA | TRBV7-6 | CASSLVGGGHSYNEQFF
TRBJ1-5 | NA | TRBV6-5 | CASPYRVQPQHF
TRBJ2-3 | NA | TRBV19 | CASSIAGADTQYF
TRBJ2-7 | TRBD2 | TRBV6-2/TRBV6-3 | CASSYGEGRRYEQYF